These T cell receptor beta chains were read from a single sample in a study of cytomegalovirus exposure and HLA in healthy donors. Clones were read by immunoSEQ multiplex PCR, and TCRdb kept only the in-frame ones, dropping some. The data show about 160,000 clones, approximately 70% seen once. The sequencing sample was made of PBMCs. All receptors come from a man between 35 and 55 years old in good health and CMV-seropositive. Both conserved end residues are part of each CDR3. The D gene is left open where the match is weak. Not all rows give a size; the values are once, few, many and, for expanded clones, a class.

D,V,size,J,CDR3,DNA
-,TRBV7-2,-,TRBJ1-1,CASSLAGQGTEAFF,TGTGCCAGCAGCTTAGCGGGTCAGGGCACTGAAGCTTTCTTT
-,TRBV25-1,-,TRBJ2-7,CASSVTAPTAYEQYF,TGTGCCAGCAGTGTGACAGCCCCGACCGCCTACGAGCAGTACTTC
-,TRBV5-8,-,TRBJ1-2,CASSPLEGYGYTF,TGTGCCAGCAGCCCGCTGGAGGGGTATGGCTACACCTTC
TRBD1,TRBV6-1,medium-sized,TRBJ2-7,CASELDPTGDYEQYF,TGTGCCAGCGAGTTGGACCCCACAGGGGACTACGAGCAGTACTTC
-,TRBV19,-,TRBJ2-7,CANRGWTVLNYEQYF,TGTGCCAACCGAGGATGGACAGTGCTAAACTACGAGCAGTACTTC
TRBD1,TRBV7-6,-,TRBJ1-4,CASSLVQGAGEKLFF,TGTGCCAGCAGCTTAGTCCAGGGGGCCGGGGAAAAACTGTTTTTT
-,TRBV27,once,TRBJ1-2,CASSLRGSKRGYTF,TGTGCCAGCAGTTTAAGAGGGAGCAAGAGGGGCTACACCTTC
-,TRBV7-2,-,TRBJ2-7,CASRGGRDYEQYF,TGTGCCAGCAGGGGGGGTCGGGACTACGAGCAGTACTTC
TRBD1,TRBV10-3,-,TRBJ2-7,CAISEPRQGSDEQYF,TGTGCCATCAGTGAGCCCCGACAGGGATCCGACGAGCAGTACTTC
-,TRBV7-9,-,TRBJ2-3,CASSHEADTQYF,TGTGCCAGCAGCCACGAGGCAGATACGCAGTATTTT
TRBD2,TRBV18,once,TRBJ2-3,CASSPLGGATDTQYF,TGTGCCAGCTCACCACTCGGGGGGGCTACAGATACGCAGTATTTT
-,TRBV5-1,-,TRBJ2-7,CASSTGQIPFSSYEQYF,TGCGCCAGCAGCACCGGACAGATACCCTTCTCGTCCTACGAGCAGTACTTC
-,TRBV5-4,-,TRBJ2-7,CASSSGQSLAYEQYF,TGTGCCAGCAGCTCCGGACAGTCTCTTGCCTACGAGCAGTACTTC
-,TRBV27,-,TRBJ2-6,CASSFWQGSGANVLTF,TGTGCCAGCAGTTTTTGGCAGGGCTCTGGGGCCAACGTCCTGACTTTC
TRBD1,TRBV12-5,-,TRBJ1-1,CASGPDRVSYSNTEAFF,TGTGCTAGTGGTCCGGACAGGGTTTCTTACTCGAACACTGAAGCTTTCTTT
-,TRBV7-9,-,TRBJ1-2,CASSEPARPLYGYTF,TGTGCCAGCAGCGAGCCAGCCAGGCCGCTCTATGGCTACACCTTC
-,TRBV4-1,-,TRBJ1-5,CASSLGPGLSNQPQHF,TGCGCCAGCAGCCTAGGGCCGGGACTTAGCAATCAGCCCCAGCATTTT
TRBD1,TRBV18,-,TRBJ1-2,CASSPPGQLNYGYTF,TGTGCCAGCTCACCACCGGGACAGCTAAACTATGGCTACACCTTC
TRBD1,TRBV5-1,-,TRBJ2-5,CASSLEGGERETQYF,TGCGCCAGCAGCTTGGAAGGGGGCGAGAGGGAGACCCAGTACTTC
TRBD2,TRBV6-4,-,TRBJ2-3,CASSLLGLARDTQYF,TGTGCCAGCAGTCTCCTGGGACTAGCAAGAGATACGCAGTATTTT
-,TRBV18,-,TRBJ1-6,CASSLDGGNSPLHF,TGTGCCAGCTCATTAGACGGGGGTAATTCACCCCTCCACTTT
TRBD1,TRBV7-9,-,TRBJ1-2,CASSSRDRASDGYTF,TGTGCCAGCAGCTCCCGGGACAGAGCATCGGATGGCTACACCTTC